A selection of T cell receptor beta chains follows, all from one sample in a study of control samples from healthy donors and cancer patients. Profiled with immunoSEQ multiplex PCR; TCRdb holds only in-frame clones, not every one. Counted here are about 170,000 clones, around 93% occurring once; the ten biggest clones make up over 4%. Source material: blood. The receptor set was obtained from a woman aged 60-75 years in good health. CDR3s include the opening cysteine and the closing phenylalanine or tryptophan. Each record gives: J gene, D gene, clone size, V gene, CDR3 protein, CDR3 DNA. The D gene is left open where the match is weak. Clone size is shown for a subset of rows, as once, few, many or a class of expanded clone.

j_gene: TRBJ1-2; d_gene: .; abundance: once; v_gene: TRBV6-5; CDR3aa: CASSYVYVGGYTF; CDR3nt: TGTGCCAGCAGTTACGTATACGTAGGTGGCTACACCTTC
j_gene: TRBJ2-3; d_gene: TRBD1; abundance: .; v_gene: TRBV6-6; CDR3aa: CASSLTGLPTDTQYF; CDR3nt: TGTGCCAGCAGTCTGACAGGGCTCCCCACAGATACGCAGTATTTT
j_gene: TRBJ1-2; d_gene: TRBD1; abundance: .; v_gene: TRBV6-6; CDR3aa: CASSPAGAGTGQVGYTF; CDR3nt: TGTGCCAGCAGTCCTGCTGGAGCCGGGACAGGGCAGGTTGGCTACACCTTC
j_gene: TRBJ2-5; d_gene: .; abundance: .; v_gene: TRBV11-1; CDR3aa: CAYVLAQETQYF; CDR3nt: TGTGCCTACGTGCTCGCGCAAGAGACCCAGTACTTC
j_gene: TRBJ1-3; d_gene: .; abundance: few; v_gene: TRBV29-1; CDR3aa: CSVRASSGNTIYF; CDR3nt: TGCAGCGTGAGGGCCAGCTCTGGAAACACCATATATTTT
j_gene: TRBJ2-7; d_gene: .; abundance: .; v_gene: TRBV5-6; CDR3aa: CASSLTVPYEQYF; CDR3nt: TGTGCCAGCAGCCTGACAGTACCCTACGAGCAGTACTTC
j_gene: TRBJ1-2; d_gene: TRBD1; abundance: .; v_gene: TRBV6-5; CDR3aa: CASRQTGGGGYTF; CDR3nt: TGTGCCAGCAGACAGACAGGGGGCGGGGGCTACACCTTC
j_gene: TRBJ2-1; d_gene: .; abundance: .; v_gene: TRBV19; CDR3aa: CASSIALGRIYNEQFF; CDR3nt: TGTGCCAGTAGTATAGCGCTAGGACGGATCTACAATGAGCAGTTCTTC
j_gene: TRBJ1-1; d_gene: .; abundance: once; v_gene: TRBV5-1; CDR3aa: CASNFGGFYNTEAFF; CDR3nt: TGCGCCAGCAATTTCGGGGGATTTTATAACACTGAAGCTTTCTTT
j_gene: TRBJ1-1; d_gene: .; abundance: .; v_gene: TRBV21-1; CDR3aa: CASSKRGRRGLGVRWNTEAFF; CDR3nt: TGTGCCAGCAGCAAAAGGGGCAGACGTGGTCTGGGGGTCCGTTGGAACACTGAAGCTTTCTTT
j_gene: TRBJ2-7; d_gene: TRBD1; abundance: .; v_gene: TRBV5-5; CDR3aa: CASSTTDRDVEQYF; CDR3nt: TGTGCCAGCAGCACGACGGACAGGGACGTTGAGCAGTACTTC
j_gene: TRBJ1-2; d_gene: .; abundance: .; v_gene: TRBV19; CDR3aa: CASSFQRNYGYTF; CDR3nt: TGTGCCAGTAGTTTTCAGAGAAACTATGGCTACACCTTC
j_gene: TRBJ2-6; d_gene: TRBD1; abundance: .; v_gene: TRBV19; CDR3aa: CASSLGQGLSGANVLTF; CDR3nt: TGTGCCAGTAGTCTGGGACAGGGTTTATCCGGGGCCAACGTCCTGACTTTC
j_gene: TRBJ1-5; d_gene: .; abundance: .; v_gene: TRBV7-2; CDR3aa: CASSLKRDQPQHF; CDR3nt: TGTGCCAGCAGCTTAAAGAGGGATCAGCCCCAGCATTTT
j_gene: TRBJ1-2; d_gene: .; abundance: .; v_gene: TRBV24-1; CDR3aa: CATSGGRGYGYTF; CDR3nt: TGTGCCACCAGTGGCGGACGGGGCTATGGCTACACCTTC
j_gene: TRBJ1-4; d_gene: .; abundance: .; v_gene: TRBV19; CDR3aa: CASSIPRVEKLFF; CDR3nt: TGTGCCAGTAGTATACCCAGGGTGGAAAAACTGTTTTTT
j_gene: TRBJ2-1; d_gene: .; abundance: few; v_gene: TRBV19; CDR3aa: CASSRGNEQFF; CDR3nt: TGTGCCAGTAGTCGGGGGAATGAGCAGTTCTTC
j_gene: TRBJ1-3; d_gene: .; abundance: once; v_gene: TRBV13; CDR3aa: CASSLVSQGRGIGNTIYF; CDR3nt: TGTGCCAGCAGCTTAGTTAGTCAGGGCAGGGGAATCGGAAACACCATATATTTT
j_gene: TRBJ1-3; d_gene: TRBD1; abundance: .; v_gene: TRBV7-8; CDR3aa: CASSLGTGGSGNTIYF; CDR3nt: TGTGCCAGCAGCTTAGGTACAGGGGGCTCTGGAAACACCATATATTTT
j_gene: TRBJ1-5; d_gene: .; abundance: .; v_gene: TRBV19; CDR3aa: CASSIQIYSNQPQHF; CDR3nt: TGTGCCAGTAGTATTCAAATATATAGCAATCAGCCCCAGCATTTT
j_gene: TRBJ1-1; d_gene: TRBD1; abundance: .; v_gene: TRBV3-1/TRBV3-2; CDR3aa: CASSQGGTGGEAFF; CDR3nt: TGTGCCAGCAGCCAAGGTGGGACAGGGGGTGAAGCTTTCTTT
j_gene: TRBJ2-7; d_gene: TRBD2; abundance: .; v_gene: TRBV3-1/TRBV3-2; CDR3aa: CASSLGTSGYSYEQYF; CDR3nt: TGTGCCAGCAGCCTAGGGACTAGCGGGTACTCCTACGAGCAGTACTTC
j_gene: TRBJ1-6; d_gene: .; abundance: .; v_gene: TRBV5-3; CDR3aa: CARSYGTRDNSPLHF; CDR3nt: TGTGCCAGAAGCTACGGGACAAGAGATAATTCACCCCTCCACTTT
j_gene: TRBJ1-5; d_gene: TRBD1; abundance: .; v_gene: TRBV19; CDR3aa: CASSIRDRNQPQHF; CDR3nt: TGTGCCAGTAGTATTCGGGACAGAAATCAGCCCCAGCATTTT
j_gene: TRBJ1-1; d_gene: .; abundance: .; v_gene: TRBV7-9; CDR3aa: CASNRLNTEAFF; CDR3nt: TGTGCCAGTAATCGGTTGAACACTGAAGCTTTCTTT
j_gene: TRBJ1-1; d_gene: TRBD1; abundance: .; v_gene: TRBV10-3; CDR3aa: CAINQGGVGTEAFF; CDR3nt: TGTGCCATCAATCAGGGGGGGGTAGGCACTGAAGCTTTCTTT
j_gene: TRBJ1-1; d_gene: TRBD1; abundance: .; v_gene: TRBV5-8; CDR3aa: CASSPFRQGANTEAFF; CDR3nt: TGTGCCAGCAGCCCCTTTAGACAGGGGGCGAACACTGAAGCTTTCTTT
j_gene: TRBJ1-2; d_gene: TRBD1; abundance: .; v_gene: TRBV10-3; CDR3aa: CAISSITGGGYTF; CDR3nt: TGTGCCATCAGTTCAATCACAGGGGGTGGCTACACCTTC
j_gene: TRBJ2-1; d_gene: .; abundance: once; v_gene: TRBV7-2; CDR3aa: CASSLGGNRLYNEQFF; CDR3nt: TGTGCCAGCAGCTTAGGGGGCAATCGTCTCTACAATGAGCAGTTCTTC
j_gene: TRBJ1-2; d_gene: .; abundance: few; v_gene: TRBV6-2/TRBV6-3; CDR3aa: CASSYNWEAYGYTF; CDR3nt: TGTGCCAGCAGTTACAACTGGGAAGCCTATGGCTACACCTTC
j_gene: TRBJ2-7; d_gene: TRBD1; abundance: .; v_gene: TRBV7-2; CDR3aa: CASSLRDSQSYEQYF; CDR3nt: TGTGCCAGCAGCTTGAGGGACAGTCAGTCCTACGAGCAGTACTTC